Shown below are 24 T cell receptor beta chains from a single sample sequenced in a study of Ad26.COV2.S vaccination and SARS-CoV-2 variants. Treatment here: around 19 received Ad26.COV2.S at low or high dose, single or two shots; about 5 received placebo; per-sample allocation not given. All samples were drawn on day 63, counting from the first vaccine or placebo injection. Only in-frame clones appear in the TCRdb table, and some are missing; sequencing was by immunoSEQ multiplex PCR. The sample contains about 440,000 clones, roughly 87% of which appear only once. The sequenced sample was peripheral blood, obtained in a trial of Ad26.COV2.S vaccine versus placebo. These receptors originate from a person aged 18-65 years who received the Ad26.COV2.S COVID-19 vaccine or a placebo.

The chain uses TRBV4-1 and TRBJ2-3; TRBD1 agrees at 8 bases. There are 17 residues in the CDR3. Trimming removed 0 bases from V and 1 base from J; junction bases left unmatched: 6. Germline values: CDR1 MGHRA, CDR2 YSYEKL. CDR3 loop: CASSQDGAGGGTDTQYF. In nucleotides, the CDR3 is TGCGCCAGCAGCCAAGATGGGGCAGGGGGCGGCACAGATACGCAGTATTTT.

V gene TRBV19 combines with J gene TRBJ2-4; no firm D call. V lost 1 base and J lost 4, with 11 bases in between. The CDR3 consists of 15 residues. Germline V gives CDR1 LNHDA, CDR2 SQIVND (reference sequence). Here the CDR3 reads CASSIGPSIKNIQYF. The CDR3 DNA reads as TGTGCCAGTAGTATAGGCCCTTCGATAAAAAACATTCAGTACTTC.

The CDR3 region is CASSQNEANRAYEQYF. The CDR3 region has the DNA TGCGCCAGCAGCCAAAATGAAGCCAACAGGGCCTACGAGCAGTACTTC. The rearrangement links TRBV4-3 to TRBJ2-7; TRBD1 might be the D (6 bases). The V end was cut by 2 bases, the J end by 2 bases, with 16 bases between. Per the germline V gene, CDR1 is LGHNA and CDR2 is YSLEER. The CDR3 has 16 residues.

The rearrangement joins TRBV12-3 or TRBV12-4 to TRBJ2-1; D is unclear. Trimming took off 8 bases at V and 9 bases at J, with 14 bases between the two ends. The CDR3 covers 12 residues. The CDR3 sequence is CASQPGWVEQFF. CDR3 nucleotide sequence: TGTGCCAGCCAACCCGGATGGGTTGAGCAGTTCTTC.

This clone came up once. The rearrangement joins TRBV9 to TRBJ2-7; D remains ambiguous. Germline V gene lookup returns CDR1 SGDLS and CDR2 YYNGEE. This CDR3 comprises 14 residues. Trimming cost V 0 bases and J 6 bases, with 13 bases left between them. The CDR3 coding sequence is TGTGCCAGCAGCGTAGACGGCGGATTCAGCGAGCAGTACTTC. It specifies CASSVDGGFSEQYF.

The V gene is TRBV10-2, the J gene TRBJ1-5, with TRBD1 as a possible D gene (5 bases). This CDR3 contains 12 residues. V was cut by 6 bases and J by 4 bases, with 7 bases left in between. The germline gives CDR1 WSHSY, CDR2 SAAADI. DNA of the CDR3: TGCGCCAGCAGCCGGGGGAATCAGCCCCAGCATTTT. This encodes CASSRGNQPQHF.

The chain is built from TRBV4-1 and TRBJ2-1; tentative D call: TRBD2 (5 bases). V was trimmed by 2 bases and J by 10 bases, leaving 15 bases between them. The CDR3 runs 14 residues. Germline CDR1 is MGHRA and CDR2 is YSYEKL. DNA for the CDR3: TGCGCCAGCAGCCAACGACTGTCGGAGGTGGAGCAGTTCTTC. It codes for CASSQRLSEVEQFF.

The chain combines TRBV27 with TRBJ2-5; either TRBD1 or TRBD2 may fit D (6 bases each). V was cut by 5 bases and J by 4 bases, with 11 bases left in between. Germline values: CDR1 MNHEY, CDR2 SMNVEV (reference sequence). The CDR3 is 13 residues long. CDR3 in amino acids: CASSRGGGETQYF. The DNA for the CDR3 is TGTGCCAGCAGTCGAGGGGGAGGAGAGACCCAGTACTTC.

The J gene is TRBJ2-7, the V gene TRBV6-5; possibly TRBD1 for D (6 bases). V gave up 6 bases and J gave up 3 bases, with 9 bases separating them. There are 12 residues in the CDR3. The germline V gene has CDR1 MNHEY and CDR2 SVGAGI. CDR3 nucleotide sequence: TGTGCCAGCAGCACAGGGAGCTACGAGCAGTACTTC. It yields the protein CASSTGSYEQYF.

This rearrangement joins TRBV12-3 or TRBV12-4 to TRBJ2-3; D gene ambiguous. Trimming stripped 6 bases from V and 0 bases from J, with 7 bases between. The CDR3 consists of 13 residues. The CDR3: CASRRKSTDTQYF. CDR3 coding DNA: TGTGCCAGCAGAAGGAAGAGCACAGATACGCAGTATTTT.

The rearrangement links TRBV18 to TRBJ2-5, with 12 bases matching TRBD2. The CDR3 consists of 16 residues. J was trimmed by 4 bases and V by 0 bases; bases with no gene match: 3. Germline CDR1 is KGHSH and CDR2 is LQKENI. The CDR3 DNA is TGTGCCAGCTCACCACCTCTAGCGGGAGGGGTAGAGACCCAGTACTTC. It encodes CASSPPLAGGVETQYF.

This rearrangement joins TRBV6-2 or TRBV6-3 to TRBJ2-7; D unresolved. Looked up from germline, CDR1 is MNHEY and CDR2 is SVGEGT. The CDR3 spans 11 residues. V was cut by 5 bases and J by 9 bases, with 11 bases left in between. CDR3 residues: CASSRYLGQYF. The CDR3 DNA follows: TGTGCCAGCAGTCGCTATTTGGGGCAGTACTTC.

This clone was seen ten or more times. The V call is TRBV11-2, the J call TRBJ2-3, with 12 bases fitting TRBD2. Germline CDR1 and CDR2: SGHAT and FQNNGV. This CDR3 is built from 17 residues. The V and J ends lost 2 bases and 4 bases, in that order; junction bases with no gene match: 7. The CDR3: CASSLPLAGGRADTQYF. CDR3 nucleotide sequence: TGTGCCAGCAGCTTACCCCTAGCGGGAGGGAGAGCAGATACGCAGTATTTT.

The CDR3 reads CASSPIPNNEQFF. CDR3 DNA: TGTGCCAGCTCACCGATACCGAACAATGAGCAGTTCTTC. The chain couples TRBV18 to TRBJ2-1; D remains ambiguous. The V gene lost 3 bases and the J gene lost 5 bases, with 8 bases spanning the gap. The CDR3 runs to 13 residues. The germline gives CDR1 KGHSH, CDR2 LQKENI.

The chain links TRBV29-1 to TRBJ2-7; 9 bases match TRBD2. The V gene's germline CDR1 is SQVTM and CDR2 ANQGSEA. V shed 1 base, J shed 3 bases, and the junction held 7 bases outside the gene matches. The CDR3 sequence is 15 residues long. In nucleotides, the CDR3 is TGCAGCGTTGAAGCCCGACTAGCGGATCACTACGAGCAGTACTTC. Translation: CSVEARLADHYEQYF.

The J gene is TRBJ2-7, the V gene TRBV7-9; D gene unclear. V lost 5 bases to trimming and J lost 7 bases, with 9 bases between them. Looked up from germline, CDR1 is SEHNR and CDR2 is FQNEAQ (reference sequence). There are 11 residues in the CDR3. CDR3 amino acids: CASSRMGEQYF. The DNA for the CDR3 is TGTGCCAGCAGCCGCATGGGGGAGCAGTACTTC.

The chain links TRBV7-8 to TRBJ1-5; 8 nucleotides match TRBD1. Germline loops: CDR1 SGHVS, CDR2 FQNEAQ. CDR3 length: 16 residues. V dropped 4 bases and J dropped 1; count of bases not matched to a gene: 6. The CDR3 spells CASSSKTGVSNQPQHF. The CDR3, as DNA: TGTGCCAGCAGCTCCAAGACAGGGGTAAGCAATCAGCCCCAGCATTTT. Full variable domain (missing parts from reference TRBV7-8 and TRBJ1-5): GAGVSQSPRYKVAKRGQDVALRCDPISGHVSLFWYQQALGQGPEFLTYFQNEAQLDKSGLPSDRFFAERPEGSVSTLKIQRTQQEDSAVYLCASSSKTGVSNQPQHFGDGTRLSIL.

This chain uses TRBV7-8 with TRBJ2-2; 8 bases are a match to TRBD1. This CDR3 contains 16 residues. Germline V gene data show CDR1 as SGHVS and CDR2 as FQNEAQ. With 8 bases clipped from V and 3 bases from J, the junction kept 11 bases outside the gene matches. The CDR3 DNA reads TGTGCCAGCTCCTCAGGGGGCGCACGGGACACCGGGGAGCTGTTTTTT. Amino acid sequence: CASSSGGARDTGELFF.

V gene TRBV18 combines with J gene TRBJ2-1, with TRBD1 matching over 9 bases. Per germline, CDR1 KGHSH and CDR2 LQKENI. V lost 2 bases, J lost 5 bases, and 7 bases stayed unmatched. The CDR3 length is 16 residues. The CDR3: CASSPFRDRDDNEQFF. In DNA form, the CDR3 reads TGTGCCAGCTCACCATTCCGGGACAGGGACGACAATGAGCAGTTCTTC.

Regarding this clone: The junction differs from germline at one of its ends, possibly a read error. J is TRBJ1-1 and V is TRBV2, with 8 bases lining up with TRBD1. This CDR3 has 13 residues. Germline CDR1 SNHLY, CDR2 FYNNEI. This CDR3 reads CTSSGQGFTEAFF. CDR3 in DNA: TGTACCAGCAGCGGACAGGGTTTTACTGAAGCTTTCTTT.

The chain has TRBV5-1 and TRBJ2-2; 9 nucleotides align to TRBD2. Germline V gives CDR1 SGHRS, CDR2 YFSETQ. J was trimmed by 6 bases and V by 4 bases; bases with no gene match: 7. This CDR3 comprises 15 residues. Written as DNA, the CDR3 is TGCGCCAGCAGCCTCGTAGCGGGAGAGCCCGGGGAGCTGTTTTTT. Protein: CASSLVAGEPGELFF.

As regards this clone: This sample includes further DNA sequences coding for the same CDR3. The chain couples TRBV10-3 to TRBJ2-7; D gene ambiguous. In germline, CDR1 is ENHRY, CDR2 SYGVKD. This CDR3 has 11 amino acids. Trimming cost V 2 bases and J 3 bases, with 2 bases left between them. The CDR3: CAISENYEQYF. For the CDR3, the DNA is TGTGCCATCAGTGAGAACTACGAGCAGTACTTC.

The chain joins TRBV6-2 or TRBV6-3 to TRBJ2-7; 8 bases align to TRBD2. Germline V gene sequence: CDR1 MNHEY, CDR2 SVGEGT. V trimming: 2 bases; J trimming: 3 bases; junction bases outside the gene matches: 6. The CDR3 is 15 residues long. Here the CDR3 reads CASSYGREAIYEQYF. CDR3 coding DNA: TGTGCCAGCAGTTACGGGCGGGAGGCGATCTACGAGCAGTACTTC.

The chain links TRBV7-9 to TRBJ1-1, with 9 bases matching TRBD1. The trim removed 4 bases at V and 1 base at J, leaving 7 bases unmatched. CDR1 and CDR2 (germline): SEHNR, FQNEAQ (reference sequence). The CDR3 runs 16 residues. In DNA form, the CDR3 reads TGTGCCAGCAGCTCGCAACAGGGGGCGCAGAACACTGAAGCTTTCTTT. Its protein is CASSSQQGAQNTEAFF.